The 17 T cell receptor beta chains listed next were all sequenced from one sample in a study of cytomegalovirus exposure and HLA in healthy donors. A multiplex PCR was run with 60 Vbeta primers and 13 Jbeta primers. Data came from immunoSEQ multiplex PCR; TCRdb stores just in-frame clones and leaves some out. The sample yields around 130,000 clones, about 73% seen once. The specimen sequenced was PBMCs. These receptors all come from a human donor in good health.

This clone was observed a handful of times. The chain joins TRBV9 to TRBJ2-3; TRBD2 matches 9 bases. Germline V gives CDR1 SGDLS, CDR2 YYNGEE. This CDR3 contains 18 residues. Trimming removed 1 base from V and 3 bases from J; junction bases left unmatched: 12. DNA for the CDR3: TGTGCCAGCAGCGTACTGAGCGGCGGGGGGGCCAGGACAGATACGCAGTATTTT. This gives the protein CASSVLSGGGARTDTQYF.

This clone is deemed medium-sized (0.01 to 0.1%). The chain links TRBV7-9 to TRBJ2-7; 7 nucleotides match TRBD2. V dropped 4 bases and J dropped 4; count of bases not matched to a gene: 10. The CDR3 covers 15 residues. Germline V gene lookup returns CDR1 SEHNR and CDR2 FQNEAQ (reference sequence). This CDR3 reads CASSSRDYGFYEQYF. The CDR3 coding sequence is TGTGCCAGCAGCTCCCGGGACTATGGGTTTTACGAGCAGTACTTC.

This clone was seen a few times. The rearrangement uses TRBV5-4 and TRBJ1-4; 7 bases fit TRBD1. The junction had 6 bases not matched to a gene; V was cut back by 3 bases and J by 7 bases. This CDR3 region has 14 residues. Germline lookup yields CDR1 SGHNT and CDR2 YYREEE (reference sequence). The DNA for the CDR3 is TGTGCCAGCAGCTATACAGGGGTTGGTGAAAAACTGTTTTTT. This codes for CASSYTGVGEKLFF.

As to this clone: Germline is not matched at one junction end, which may reflect a read error. The rearrangement joins TRBV7-9 to TRBJ1-2, with D maybe TRBD1 (6 bases). The CDR3 sequence is 12 residues long. Germline loops: CDR1 SEHNR, CDR2 FQNEAQ (reference sequence). CDR3 nucleotides: TGTTCCAGCAGCTCCAGGGGCAAGGGCTACACCTTC. It yields the protein CSSSSRGKGYTF.

The chain combines TRBV29-1 with TRBJ2-3; 7 positions agree with TRBD2. Germline CDR1 reads SQVTM; CDR2 reads ANQGSEA. This CDR3 spans 15 amino acids. V lost 0 bases, J lost 2 bases, and 5 bases stayed unmatched. The CDR3 DNA sequence: TGCAGCGTTGAAGAGAGCGGGACGGTCACAGATACGCAGTATTTT. It translates to CSVEESGTVTDTQYF.

The chain has TRBV5-1 and TRBJ2-1; possible D gene TRBD2, 7 bases. This CDR3 is built from 16 residues. V lost 4 bases and J 2 bases, leaving 16 bases between the germline ends. From germline, CDR1 is SGHRS and CDR2 YFSETQ. The CDR3 reads CASSRGAGVTYNEQFF. CDR3 coding DNA: TGCGCCAGCAGCAGGGGGGCGGGAGTGACCTACAATGAGCAGTTCTTC.

This chain uses TRBV28 with TRBJ1-3; weak D call: TRBD1 (5 bases). Germline V gene sequence: CDR1 MDHEN, CDR2 SYDVKM. The CDR3 totals 14 residues. Between the trimmed V and J ends, which lost 6 bases and 4 bases, there was a span of 13 bases. The CDR3 is CASRGLVSGNTIYF. CDR3 sequence (DNA): TGTGCCAGCAGGGGACTTGTTTCCGGAAACACCATATATTTT.

DNA for the CDR3: TGCGCCAGCAGCCAAGCCCCACTCGGGGGTTACGATGGCTACACCTTC. Residues: CASSQAPLGGYDGYTF. The chain is built from TRBV4-3 and TRBJ1-2; maybe TRBD1 (5 bases). Germline V gene sequence: CDR1 LGHNA, CDR2 YSLEER. The CDR3 spans 16 residues. V shed 1 base and J shed 6 bases, with 18 bases lying between them.

The rearrangement links TRBV6-6 to TRBJ2-1, with D possibly being TRBD2 (6 bases). V was clipped by 6 bases and J by 6 bases, with 12 bases between them. Per the germline V gene, CDR1 is MNHNY and CDR2 is SVGAGI (reference sequence). This CDR3 is built from 13 residues. CDR3 DNA: TGTGCCAGCAGCAATCGGAGGGCCAATGAGCAGTTCTTC. Translating it yields CASSNRRANEQFF.

This clone showed up just a few times. The rearrangement uses TRBV7-9 and TRBJ2-5; D unresolved. From germline, CDR1 is SEHNR and CDR2 FQNEAQ (reference sequence). CDR3 length: 14 residues. V was shortened by 1 base and J by 5 bases, with 11 bases between the two germline ends. The CDR3 is CASSLDSSPETQYF. CDR3 DNA: TGTGCCAGCAGCTTAGATAGTAGCCCCGAGACCCAGTACTTC. The complete variable domain, with remaining parts taken from reference TRBV7-9 and TRBJ2-5, reads DTGVSQNPRHKITKRGQNVTFRCDPISEHNRLYWYRQTLGQGPEFLTYFQNEAQLEKSRLLSDRFSAERPKGSFSTLEIQRTEQGDSAMYLCASSLDSSPETQYFGPGTRLLVL.

The table lists this clone with a count of one. The chain has TRBV7-6 and TRBJ1-4; maybe TRBD1 (6 bases). The CDR3 runs 16 residues. V was pared by 2 bases and J by 4 bases, with 14 bases between. Germline V gene sequence: CDR1 SGHVS, CDR2 FNYEAQ. The CDR3 nucleotides are TGTGCCAGCAGCTTATCCGGGGGGCCTCGTAATGAAAAACTGTTTTTT. This codes for CASSLSGGPRNEKLFF.

This clone was found a few times. The rearrangement uses TRBV11-2 and TRBJ2-7, with 9 bases matching TRBD1. After removal of 1 base from V and 2 bases from J, the junction contained 0 bases not matched to a gene. This CDR3 region has 14 residues. Germline V gene data show CDR1 as SGHAT and CDR2 as FQNNGV. CDR3 residues: CASSLGQGAYEQYF. As DNA, the CDR3 is TGTGCCAGCAGCTTAGGACAGGGGGCCTACGAGCAGTACTTC.

The chain recombines TRBV4-3 with TRBJ2-2, with 10 bases matching TRBD1. The CDR3 consists of 17 residues. J lost 3 bases, V lost 2 bases, and 6 bases had no gene match. Germline-derived CDR1 and CDR2 are LGHNA and YSLEER. The CDR3: CASSQNDRGPDTGELFF. The CDR3 coding sequence is TGCGCCAGCAGCCAAAACGACAGGGGGCCGGACACCGGGGAGCTGTTTTTT.

This clone was counted a single time. The chain joins TRBV19 to TRBJ1-1; TRBD1 aligns across 9 bases. Trimming at V came to 9 bases and at J to 2 bases, leaving 4 bases not matched to a gene. The CDR3 has 13 residues. The V gene's germline CDR1 is LNHDA and CDR2 SQIVND (reference sequence). The CDR3 loop is CASRDRVNTEAFF. DNA of the CDR3: TGTGCCAGCCGGGACAGGGTTAACACTGAAGCTTTCTTT.

The V and J genes are TRBV27 and TRBJ1-4; TRBD1 matches at 10 bases. The length of the CDR3 is 18 residues. Trimming took 5 bases from V and 8 from J; bases not matched to a gene: 17. The V gene's germline CDR1 is MNHEY and CDR2 SMNVEV (reference sequence). In DNA, the CDR3 is TGTGCCAGCAGTCCGGGACAGGGGCTCTACGGGACCTTGGAAAAACTGTTTTTT. Its protein is CASSPGQGLYGTLEKLFF.

This clone was detected only a few times. The rearrangement joins TRBV5-4 to TRBJ2-3, with D hard to call. This CDR3 contains 19 residues. The germline V gene has CDR1 SGHNT and CDR2 YYREEE (reference sequence). Trimming removed 2 bases from V and 0 bases from J, with 22 bases in between. The CDR3 DNA reads TGTGCCAGCAGCTTTCTTCCTTCGAAGAAACTAATTAGCACAGATACGCAGTATTTT. Translation gives CASSFLPSKKLISTDTQYF.

This sequence joins TRBV6-1 and TRBJ1-6, with 8 nucleotides matching TRBD1. Per germline, CDR1 MNHNS and CDR2 SASEGT. CDR3 length: 14 amino acids. V gave up 8 bases and J gave up 7 bases; unmatched junction bases: 7. CDR3 loop: CASHWTGRNSPLHF. In DNA, the CDR3 is TGTGCCAGCCACTGGACAGGGAGGAATTCACCCCTCCACTTT.